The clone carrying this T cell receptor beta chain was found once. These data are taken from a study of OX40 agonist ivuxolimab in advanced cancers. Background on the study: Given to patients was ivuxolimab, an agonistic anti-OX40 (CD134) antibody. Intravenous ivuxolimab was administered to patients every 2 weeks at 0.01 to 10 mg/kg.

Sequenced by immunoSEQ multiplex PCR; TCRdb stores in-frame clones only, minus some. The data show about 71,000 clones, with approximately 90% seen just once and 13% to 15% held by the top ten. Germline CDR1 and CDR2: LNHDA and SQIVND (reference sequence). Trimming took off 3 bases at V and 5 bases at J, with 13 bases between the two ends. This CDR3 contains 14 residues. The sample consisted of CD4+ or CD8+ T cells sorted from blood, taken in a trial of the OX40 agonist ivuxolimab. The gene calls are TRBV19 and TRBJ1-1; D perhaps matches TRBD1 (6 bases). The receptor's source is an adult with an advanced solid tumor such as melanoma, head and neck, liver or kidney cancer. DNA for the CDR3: TGTGCCAGTAGTATTGGGGGCCCTGGGACTGAAGCTTTCTTT. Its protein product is CASSIGGPGTEAFF.